These 27 T cell receptor beta chains came from one sample sequenced in a study of blood T cell repertoires in COVID-19. This table comes from immunoSEQ multiplex PCR, and its TCRdb copy is limited to in-frame clones, with some not included. The data contain 55,000 to 85,000 clones, over 70% of them seen just once; the ten biggest clones take up about 20%. Sequencing was performed on peripheral blood. These receptors originate from a man aged 60 to 69 with acute or convalescent COVID-19.

J is TRBJ1-1 and V is TRBV4-1; D remains ambiguous. The V end was cut by 3 bases, the J end by 6 bases, with 11 bases between. The germline V gene encodes CDR1 MGHRA and CDR2 YSYEKL. This CDR3 spans 13 amino acids. CDR3 sequence reads: CASSQGGYAEAFF. Here the CDR3 DNA reads TGCGCCAGCAGCCAGGGAGGGTACGCTGAAGCTTTCTTT.

This clone was counted between two and nine times. The CDR3 nucleotides are TGTGCCAGCAGAACCGACAGGGGGAGGCAGTACGTC. Its protein is CASRTDRGRQYV. The chain recombines TRBV28 with TRBJ2-7; 9 bases align to TRBD1. After removal of 6 bases from V and 9 bases from J, the junction contained 6 bases not matched to a gene. CDR1 is MDHEN, CDR2 SYDVKM, per germline. CDR3 length: 12 amino acids.

The chain joins TRBV7-3 to TRBJ1-1; TRBD1 aligns across 8 bases. The V segment lost 5 bases and the J segment 4 bases; nucleotides outside the gene matches: 6. Germline values: CDR1 SGHTA, CDR2 FQGTGA. This CDR3 is 14 amino acids long. Here the CDR3 reads CASSPGTGGTEAFF. CDR3 DNA: TGTGCCAGCAGCCCCGGGACAGGCGGCACTGAAGCTTTCTTT.

This chain joins TRBV7-3 and TRBJ2-3; tentative D call: TRBD1 (6 bases). The germline V gene has CDR1 SGHTA and CDR2 FQGTGA. Trimming took 5 bases from V and 2 from J, leaving 17 bases between them. The CDR3 has 16 residues. CDR3 bases: TGTGCCAGCAGCCTGCTTGGGGGCCCCTCCACAGATACGCAGTATTTT. It translates to CASSLLGGPSTDTQYF. Full variable domain (missing parts from reference TRBV7-3 and TRBJ2-3): GAGVSQTPSNKVTEKGKYVELRCDPISGHTALYWYRQSLGQGPEFLIYFQGTGAADDSGLPNDRFFAVRPEGSVSTLKIQRTERGDSAVYLCASSLLGGPSTDTQYFGPGTRLTVL.

The chain is built from TRBV30 and TRBJ2-3; TRBD1 aligns across 10 bases. Germline trimming cut 2 bases from V and 4 bases from J; bases unmatched to any gene: 3. Per the germline V gene, CDR1 is GTSNPN and CDR2 is SVGIG (reference sequence). The CDR3 covers 14 residues. The CDR3 DNA reads TGTGCCTGGAGTTTGACAGGGGGCTCAGATACGCAGTATTTT. This encodes CAWSLTGGSDTQYF. Complete variable domain (other parts from reference TRBV30 and TRBJ2-3): SQTIHQWPATLVQPVGSPLSLECTVEGTSNPNLYWYRQAAGRGLQLLFYSVGIGQISSEVPQNLSASRPQDRQFILSSKKLLLSDSGFYLCAWSLTGGSDTQYFGPGTRLTVL.

J is TRBJ1-5 and V is TRBV19; D call uncertain. The CDR3 runs 15 residues. Germline V gives CDR1 LNHDA, CDR2 SQIVND (reference sequence). Trimming pared 7 bases from V and 0 bases from J, leaving 13 bases between. CDR3 in DNA: TGTGCCAGTATGACCGATGACAATAGCAATCAGCCCCAGCATTTT. This codes for CASMTDDNSNQPQHF.

V and J are TRBV18 and TRBJ2-2; D might be TRBD2 (5 bases). The CDR3 extends over 14 amino acids. V was shortened by 3 bases and J by 5 bases, with 10 bases between the two germline ends. Per germline, CDR1 KGHSH and CDR2 LQKENI. CDR3 protein: CASSPYGETGELFF. In nucleotides, the CDR3 is TGTGCCAGCTCACCTTACGGGGAAACCGGGGAGCTGTTTTTT.

V is TRBV29-1 and J is TRBJ2-3; tentatively, D is TRBD1 (6 bases). The CDR3 loop spans 16 amino acids. Germline CDR1 is SQVTM and CDR2 is ANQGSEA. The ends were cut back, 4 bases at V and 2 bases at J, with 19 bases in the middle. In DNA form, the CDR3 reads TGCAGCGTTGGTACAGGGTACATGGGCTTCACAGATACGCAGTATTTT. Translation: CSVGTGYMGFTDTQYF.

The chain has TRBV9 and TRBJ2-1, with TRBD2 matching over 12 bases. CDR1 is SGDLS, CDR2 YYNGEE, per germline. This CDR3 is 14 amino acids long. V lost 6 bases to trimming and J lost 7 bases; unmatched junction nucleotides: 5. CDR3 sequence: CASTRLAGENEQFF. The CDR3 DNA reads as TGTGCCAGCACCCGACTAGCGGGGGAGAATGAGCAGTTCTTC.

This chain joins TRBV5-5 and TRBJ1-1; no clear D gene. Germline assignment: CDR1 SGHKS and CDR2 YYEKEE (reference sequence). This CDR3 region has 15 residues. Trimming took 1 base from V and 4 from J, leaving 14 bases between them. The CDR3 loop is CASSLRFLGGTEAFF. The CDR3 DNA sequence: TGTGCCAGCAGCTTGAGGTTCCTAGGTGGCACTGAAGCTTTCTTT. Based on the CDR3 plus reference TRBV5-5 and TRBJ1-1, the full variable domain is DAGVTQSPTHLIKTRGQQVTLRCSPISGHKSVSWYQQVLGQGPQFIFQYYEKEERGRGNFPDRFSARQFPNYSSELNVNALLLGDSALYLCASSLRFLGGTEAFFGQGTRLTVV.

The J gene is TRBJ2-7, the V gene TRBV5-1; 9 bases are a match to TRBD1. The CDR3 loop spans 14 amino acids. Germline V gene lookup returns CDR1 SGHRS and CDR2 YFSETQ. V lost 4 bases and J lost 2; bases outside the gene matches: 4. This chain's CDR3 is CASSRTGEAYEQYF. CDR3 nucleotide sequence: TGCGCCAGCAGCAGGACAGGGGAGGCCTACGAGCAGTACTTC.

Only a few counts were recorded for this clone. The rearrangement joins TRBV5-1 to TRBJ1-4; TRBD1 agrees at 11 bases. Unmatched junction bases numbered 9, after V lost 4 bases and J lost 7 bases. The CDR3 length is 16 residues. The germline V gene has CDR1 SGHRS and CDR2 YFSETQ. The CDR3 protein is CASSPGTGGRIEKLFF. As DNA, the CDR3 is TGCGCCAGCAGCCCGGGGACAGGGGGAAGGATTGAAAAACTGTTTTTT.

The table lists this clone with many counts. The V call is TRBV28, the J call TRBJ1-3, with D possibly being TRBD1 (6 bases). The CDR3 runs 15 residues. V was shortened by 3 bases and J by 0 bases, with 9 bases between the two germline ends. CDR1 is MDHEN and CDR2 is SYDVKM in the germline V gene. CDR3 protein: CASSFGQLSGNTIYF. In DNA form, the CDR3 reads TGTGCCAGCAGTTTCGGACAGCTCTCTGGAAACACCATATATTTT.

This clone showed up just a few times. The chain employs TRBV5-4 and TRBJ2-1; 9 bases agree with TRBD1. Germline V gene data show CDR1 as SGHNT and CDR2 as YYREEE (reference sequence). V lost 3 bases, J lost 8 bases, and 9 bases stayed unmatched. This CDR3 contains 15 residues. The CDR3 protein is CASSSPRDRADEQFF. As DNA, the CDR3 is TGTGCCAGCAGCTCGCCCCGGGACAGGGCTGATGAGCAGTTCTTC. The whole variable domain, remainder taken from reference TRBV5-4 and TRBJ2-1, is ETGVTQSPTHLIKTRGQQVTLRCSSQSGHNTVSWYQQALGQGPQFIFQYYREEENGRGNFPPRFSGLQFPNYSSELNVNALELDDSALYLCASSSPRDRADEQFFGPGTRLTVL.

This rearrangement joins TRBV5-1 to TRBJ2-1; TRBD1 agrees at 7 bases. Trimming removed 6 bases from V and 0 bases from J; junction bases left unmatched: 9. CDR1 and CDR2 (germline): SGHRS, YFSETQ. The CDR3 runs to 16 residues. CDR3 bases: TGCGCCAGCAACCCGACAGGGACCCGCTCCTACAATGAGCAGTTCTTC. As protein: CASNPTGTRSYNEQFF.

The genes are TRBV19 and TRBJ2-3; TRBD2 matches 10 bases. V shed 1 base and J 0 bases; nucleotides not matched to a gene: 10. The CDR3 covers 19 residues. CDR1 and CDR2 from the germline V gene are LNHDA and SQIVND (reference sequence). The CDR3 loop reads CASSIGPAGGSFSTDTQYF. The DNA for the CDR3 is TGTGCCAGTAGTATAGGCCCAGCGGGAGGGTCCTTTAGCACAGATACGCAGTATTTT.

The table lists this clone with a few counts. The V call is TRBV6-5, the J call TRBJ2-3, with 8 nucleotides matching TRBD2. V lost 8 bases to trimming and J lost 2 bases; unmatched junction nucleotides: 3. In germline, CDR1 is MNHEY, CDR2 SVGAGI. CDR3 length equals 13 residues. In DNA, the CDR3 is TGTGCCAGCCGGACTAGCACCACAGATACGCAGTATTTT. It is translated as CASRTSTTDTQYF.

The chain has TRBV6-2 or TRBV6-3 and TRBJ2-7, with 9 positions matching TRBD2. Germline V lookup: CDR1 MNHEY, CDR2 SVGEGT. CDR3 length: 16 amino acids. The V and J ends lost 2 bases and 6 bases, in that order; junction bases with no gene match: 11. In DNA form, the CDR3 reads TGTGCCAGCAGTTACGGACTAGCGCGTGTTTTTTTCGAGCAGTACTTC. Translating it yields CASSYGLARVFFEQYF.

J is TRBJ2-1 and V is TRBV14; the D is unclear. Trimming took 4 bases from V and 6 from J, leaving 13 bases between them. Germline-derived CDR1 and CDR2 are SGHDN and FVKESK. The CDR3 totals 14 residues. CDR3 DNA sequence: TGTGCCAGCAGCCTGCTTGGAGATTCCAATGAGCAGTTCTTC. It translates to CASSLLGDSNEQFF.

The chain recombines TRBV30 with TRBJ2-5, with 8 bases matching TRBD2. This CDR3 is 14 amino acids long. The germline V gene encodes CDR1 GTSNPN and CDR2 SVGIG (reference sequence). Unmatched junction bases numbered 9, after V lost 5 bases and J lost 4 bases. Here the CDR3 DNA reads TGTGCCTGGGAAACCGGGACTAGAGGAGAGACCCAGTACTTC. This encodes CAWETGTRGETQYF.

The chain recombines TRBV2 with TRBJ1-6; tentatively, D is TRBD1 (6 bases). Trimming cost V 6 bases and J 7 bases, with 13 bases left between them. Germline assignment: CDR1 SNHLY and CDR2 FYNNEI. CDR3 length: 14 amino acids. Here the CDR3 reads CASSLTGFNSPLHF. The CDR3 DNA follows: TGTGCCAGCAGCCTTACAGGGTTCAATTCACCCCTCCACTTT.

This chain joins TRBV2 and TRBJ1-1; unclear D gene. The germline V and J ends were trimmed by 5 bases and 1 base, with 8 bases remaining between them. Germline CDR1 SNHLY, CDR2 FYNNEI. The CDR3 has 13 amino acids. CDR3 sequence reads: CASSTQPNTEAFF. The CDR3, as DNA: TGTGCCAGCAGTACACAACCGAACACTGAAGCTTTCTTT.

This chain links TRBV28 with TRBJ2-5; the D gene is possibly TRBD2 (7 bases). V gave up 3 bases and J gave up 7 bases, with 15 bases separating them. The CDR3 consists of 14 residues. Germline V gene lookup returns CDR1 MDHEN and CDR2 SYDVKM. The CDR3 nucleotides read TGTGCCAGCAGTTTCGGGGGGCCGAGGGTGACCCAGTACTTC. It codes for CASSFGGPRVTQYF.

CDR3 loop: CAWSTDGHTQYF. The CDR3 DNA sequence: TGTGCCTGGAGTACAGACGGCCATACGCAGTATTTT. The chain combines TRBV30 with TRBJ2-3; the D is unclear. Germline CDR1 and CDR2: GTSNPN and SVGIG (reference sequence). The length of the CDR3 is 12 residues. V was clipped by 2 bases and J by 7 bases, with 10 bases between them.

V and J are TRBV7-9 and TRBJ2-7; D unresolved. Between the trimmed V and J ends, which lost 1 base and 2 bases, there was a span of 6 bases. Germline V gene lookup returns CDR1 SEHNR and CDR2 FQNEAQ (reference sequence). This CDR3 comprises 13 residues. CDR3 nucleotide sequence: TGTGCCAGCAGCTTAGACAGAGCCTACGAGCAGTACTTC. It encodes CASSLDRAYEQYF.

V gene TRBV2 combines with J gene TRBJ2-3; 11 bases are shared with TRBD2. Germline CDR1 reads SNHLY; CDR2 reads FYNNEI. V lost 3 bases to trimming and J lost 4 bases; unmatched junction nucleotides: 6. The CDR3 has 16 amino acids. CDR3 bases: TGTGCCAGCAGTGATCCTAGCGGGGGGCACCCAGATACGCAGTATTTT. The encoded protein is CASSDPSGGHPDTQYF.

V is TRBV14 and J is TRBJ2-7, with 8 bases matching TRBD2. CDR1 and CDR2 from the germline V gene are SGHDN and FVKESK. The CDR3 is 17 amino acids. Trimming removed 0 bases from V and 1 base from J; junction bases left unmatched: 8. CDR3 DNA sequence: TGTGCCAGCAGCCAAGAAGGCGGGGGGCGCTGGTCCTACGAGCAGTACTTC. Translation: CASSQEGGGRWSYEQYF.